These T cell receptor beta chains were read from a single sample in a study of blood T cell repertoires in COVID-19. TCRdb's table, derived via immunoSEQ multiplex PCR, lists solely in-frame clones and lacks some. The table has 130,000 to 150,000 clones, about 85% seen once; the top ten hold roughly 5.2%. Source material: peripheral blood. The receptors were sampled from a woman aged 70 to 79 with COVID-19, enrolled during active disease. The CDR3 runs from the conserved cysteine through the conserved F or W. Fields, in order: V gene, clone size, J gene, CDR3 protein. Only some rows state a clone size, as once, few, many or a class for expanded clones.

>TRBV4-1|.|TRBJ1-6
CASSQDARALHF
>TRBV7-2|.|TRBJ2-6
CASSIDSSGANVLTF
>TRBV29-1|.|TRBJ2-7
CSVERGGRGLYEQYF
>TRBV19|.|TRBJ2-3
CASSMDRGGTDTQYF
>TRBV19|.|TRBJ1-6
CASSVQGQGRNSPLHF
>TRBV6-2/TRBV6-3|.|TRBJ2-1
CASSSGGSLAAEQFF
>TRBV27|.|TRBJ2-2
CASSNRNTGELFF
>TRBV18|.|TRBJ2-3
CASSPGGGSTDTQYF
>TRBV12-3/TRBV12-4|.|TRBJ1-1
CASSFPRNTEAFF
>TRBV3-1/TRBV3-2|.|TRBJ2-2
CASSQVSGELFF
>TRBV7-2|once|TRBJ2-1
CASSLGLAGRSSYNEQFF
>TRBV28|once|TRBJ2-7
CASSHVAYEQYF
>TRBV2|few|TRBJ2-4
CASRGGLAGIKNIQYF
>TRBV3-1/TRBV3-2|.|TRBJ2-7
CASSQGASGRIYEQYF
>TRBV4-1|once|TRBJ1-5
CASSQEGQGAPQPQHF
>TRBV20-1|once|TRBJ2-3
CSASGLAGADTDTQYF
>TRBV28|.|TRBJ2-1
CASQASGTYNEQFF
>TRBV5-1|.|TRBJ1-1
CASSQDTGFRTEAFF